Following are 31 T cell receptor beta chains from one sample sequenced in a study of STAT3 mutations in large granular lymphocyte leukemia. Study conclusions and caveats: At least one immunodominant TCR beta clonotype appeared in every T-cell large granular lymphocyte leukemia patient.

The repertoire was sequenced with immunoSEQ multiplex PCR; TCRdb's copy has only in-frame clones and lacks some. The profile covers several thousand clones, with 91% appearing a single time and under 50% taken by the ten largest. For these receptors, no antigen is known. Sample: peripheral blood mononuclear cells. These receptors came from a man aged 50 or older with T-cell large granular lymphocyte leukemia. Some clones in this sample may be carry-over from other donors' samples.

There are a few counts of this clone. The chain employs TRBV30 and TRBJ1-1; 8 bases agree with TRBD1. Germline CDR1 GTSNPN, CDR2 SVGIG (reference sequence). This CDR3 comprises 15 residues. Losses at the gene ends were 2 bases for V and 1 base for J; bases not matched to a gene: 6. CDR3 in DNA: TGTGCCTGGAGTCCCCGGGGGACAGGGAACACTGAAGCTTTCTTT. Translating gives CAWSPRGTGNTEAFF.

The chain carries TRBV13 and TRBJ2-1; the match to TRBD2 covers 10 bases. V shed 5 bases, J shed 4 bases, and the junction held 5 bases outside the gene matches. The CDR3 loop spans 15 amino acids. Germline-derived CDR1 and CDR2 are PRHDT and FYEKMQ (reference sequence). DNA for the CDR3: TGTGCCAGCAGCCGGACTAGCGGAAGATACAATGAGCAGTTCTTC. The encoded protein is CASSRTSGRYNEQFF.

This sequence joins TRBV9 and TRBJ2-5; maybe TRBD2 (6 bases). V lost 0 bases and J 5 bases, leaving 11 bases between the germline ends. The CDR3 runs 14 residues. Germline V CDR1 and CDR2: SGDLS, YYNGEE. The CDR3 spells CASSVGGSGETQYF. DNA of the CDR3: TGTGCCAGCAGCGTAGGAGGTAGCGGTGAGACCCAGTACTTC. Full variable domain (remainder filled in from reference TRBV9 and TRBJ2-5): DSGVTQTPKHLITATGQRVTLRCSPRSGDLSVYWYQQSLDQGLQFLIQYYNGEERAKGNILERFSAQQFPDLHSELNLSSLELGDSALYFCASSVGGSGETQYFGPGTRLLVL.

The chain has TRBV7-9 and TRBJ2-4; D remains unclear. Trimming took 2 bases from V and 0 from J, leaving 11 bases between them. From germline, CDR1 is SEHNR and CDR2 FQNEAQ (reference sequence). CDR3 length equals 16 residues. CDR3 DNA sequence: TGTGCCAGCAGCTTAACACCGGACCTAGCCAAAAACATTCAGTACTTC. This sequence encodes CASSLTPDLAKNIQYF. The complete variable domain, with remaining parts taken from reference TRBV7-9 and TRBJ2-4, reads DTGVSQNPRHKITKRGQNVTFRCDPISEHNRLYWYRQTLGQGPEFLTYFQNEAQLEKSRLLSDRFSAERPKGSFSTLEIQRTEQGDSAMYLCASSLTPDLAKNIQYFGAGTRLSVL.

The chain carries TRBV6-1 and TRBJ2-5; D is possibly TRBD1 or TRBD2 (5 bases each). The V and J ends lost 5 bases and 2 bases respectively, with 12 bases between them. The CDR3 runs to 14 residues. Germline CDR1 reads MNHNS; CDR2 reads SASEGT. The CDR3 loop is CASSTRGRQETQYF. CDR3 coding DNA: TGTGCCAGCAGTACCCGGGGACGGCAAGAGACCCAGTACTTC.

V gene TRBV5-1 combines with J gene TRBJ2-3; D possibly corresponds to TRBD1 (6 bases). V lost 3 bases and J 2 bases, leaving 13 bases between the germline ends. This CDR3 is built from 15 residues. The V gene's germline CDR1 is SGHRS and CDR2 YFSETQ. CDR3 coding DNA: TGCGCCAGCAGCTCGCGGGTGGGGGCCACAGATACGCAGTATTTT. Encoded protein: CASSSRVGATDTQYF.

The V and J genes are TRBV27 and TRBJ1-5, with 9 bases matching TRBD1. J gave up 2 bases and V 5 bases, and 7 bases lay outside the gene matches. Germline lookup yields CDR1 MNHEY and CDR2 SMNVEV (reference sequence). The CDR3 totals 16 residues. The CDR3 nucleotides read TGTGCCAGCAGTAGGGACAGGGCATCTGGCAATCAGCCCCAGCATTTT. This encodes CASSRDRASGNQPQHF.

About this clone itself: Sequence at one end of the junction differs from germline and may be a read error. The chain is built from TRBV5-6 and TRBJ1-4; unclear D gene. The length of the CDR3 is 11 residues. Germline assignment: CDR1 SGHDT and CDR2 YYEEEE. The CDR3 DNA follows: TGTGCCAGCAGCTTGAGAGGCCAGGCGGATTTT. Amino acid sequence: CASSLRGQADF. Complete variable domain (other parts from reference TRBV5-6 and TRBJ1-4): DAGVTQSPTHLIKTRGQQVTLRCSPKSGHDTVSWYQQALGQGPQFIFQYYEEEERQRGNFPDRFSGHQFPNYSSELNVNALLLGDSALYLCASSLRGQADFGSGTQLSVL.

V usage is TRBV19 and J usage is TRBJ2-5, with 8 bases matching TRBD2. This CDR3 contains 14 residues. V shed 5 bases, J shed 7 bases, and the junction held 9 bases outside the gene matches. Germline CDR1 is LNHDA and CDR2 is SQIVND (reference sequence). CDR3 sequence: CASSSTGGPGTQYF. The CDR3 DNA is TGTGCCAGTAGTTCCACGGGGGGGCCCGGGACCCAGTACTTC.

The chain combines TRBV5-8 with TRBJ2-4, with 7 positions matching TRBD2. Germline assignment: CDR1 SGHTS and CDR2 YDEGEE. The junction had 9 bases not matched to a gene; V was cut back by 0 bases and J by 9 bases. This CDR3 contains 15 residues. The CDR3: CASSLAIAGRGIQYF. In DNA, the CDR3 is TGTGCCAGCAGCTTGGCCATTGCAGGGAGGGGCATTCAGTACTTC. The entire variable domain, with the rest obtained from reference TRBV5-8 and TRBJ2-4, is as follows: EAGVTQSPTHLIKTRGQQATLRCSPISGHTSVYWYQQALGLGLQFLLWYDEGEERNRGNFPPRFSGRQFPNYSSELNVNALELEDSALYLCASSLAIAGRGIQYFGAGTRLSVL.

This chain joins TRBV29-1 and TRBJ2-2, with 7 bases matching TRBD1. The junction had 19 bases not matched to a gene; V was cut back by 6 bases and J by 3 bases. The CDR3 extends over 18 amino acids. CDR1 SQVTM and CDR2 ANQGSEA come from the germline V gene. CDR3 nucleotides: TGCAGCGTCTCAATAACCCCGACAGGGCCCTTCGACACCGGGGAGCTGTTTTTT. It translates to CSVSITPTGPFDTGELFF.

The chain couples TRBV5-1 to TRBJ1-2; D not resolved. CDR1 is SGHRS, CDR2 YFSETQ, per germline. Trimming took 4 bases from V and 8 from J, leaving 15 bases between them. The CDR3 has 13 amino acids. DNA for the CDR3: TGCGCCAGCAGCAAAGGACGGTCTTGGGGCTACACCTTC. Its protein is CASSKGRSWGYTF.

The gene calls are TRBV6-1 and TRBJ1-2, with 7 bases identical to TRBD1. The CDR3 extends over 14 amino acids. The V gene's germline CDR1 is MNHNS and CDR2 SASEGT. The V gene end was trimmed by 10 bases and the J gene end by 7 bases; junction bases not matched to a gene: 15. This CDR3 is CATLRRGQVSGYTF. CDR3 in DNA: TGTGCCACCCTCAGGAGGGGGCAGGTATCTGGCTACACCTTC.

The chain employs TRBV6-6 and TRBJ2-7; TRBD2 matches at 7 bases. The V gene end was trimmed by 8 bases and the J gene end by 0 bases; junction bases not matched to a gene: 4. Germline V gives CDR1 MNHNY, CDR2 SVGAGI (reference sequence). The length of the CDR3 is 13 residues. CDR3 sequence reads: CASGAGNSYEQYF. DNA for the CDR3: TGTGCCAGCGGAGCGGGAAACTCCTACGAGCAGTACTTC.

This rearrangement joins TRBV5-8 to TRBJ1-2; TRBD1 aligns across 8 bases. Germline V lookup: CDR1 SGHTS, CDR2 YDEGEE. The junction had 16 bases not matched to a gene; V was cut back by 4 bases and J by 11 bases. The CDR3 is 15 residues long. The CDR3 spells CASSPFGQGTLVYTF. In DNA, the CDR3 is TGTGCCAGCAGCCCGTTCGGACAGGGAACTTTGGTTTACACCTTC.

The chain has TRBV7-9 and TRBJ2-1; TRBD2 matches 7 bases. The ends lost 5 bases at V and 6 bases at J; junction bases unmatched: 10. CDR1 and CDR2 (germline): SEHNR, FQNEAQ (reference sequence). CDR3 size: 15 residues. CDR3 amino acids: CASSPGTTSSNEQFF. CDR3 DNA sequence: TGTGCCAGCAGCCCCGGGACTACATCATCCAATGAGCAGTTCTTC.

J is TRBJ1-1 and V is TRBV7-9; the match to TRBD1 covers 8 bases. CDR1 is SEHNR and CDR2 is FQNEAQ in the germline V gene (reference sequence). V shed 3 bases, J shed 1 base, and the junction held 1 base outside the gene matches. The CDR3 sequence is 14 residues long. The DNA for the CDR3 is TGTGCCAGCAGCTTGGGGACAGGGAACACTGAAGCTTTCTTT. It codes for CASSLGTGNTEAFF.

The chain has TRBV7-2 and TRBJ2-3, with 7 bases identical to TRBD2. The CDR3 has 13 residues. Germline V gives CDR1 SGHTA, CDR2 FQGNSA. V trimming: 7 bases; J trimming: 6 bases; junction bases outside the gene matches: 7. The CDR3 sequence: CASTTGREDTQYF. CDR3 DNA sequence: TGTGCCAGCACCACCGGGCGGGAGGATACGCAGTATTTT.

The chain combines TRBV10-1 with TRBJ2-1, with 10 bases aligning to TRBD2. The V gene's germline CDR1 is WNHNN and CDR2 SYGVQD (reference sequence). Trimming took 5 bases from V and 6 from J; bases not matched to a gene: 4. The length of the CDR3 is 14 residues. The CDR3 DNA is TGCGCCAGCAGTACTAGCGGGGCACGCAATGAGCAGTTCTTC. Its translation: CASSTSGARNEQFF.

Written as DNA, the CDR3 is TGCAGTGCTGGTGTGGGTGAGCAGTTCTTC. This gives the protein CSAGVGEQFF. V usage is TRBV20-1 and J usage is TRBJ2-1; D is ambiguous. This CDR3 comprises 10 residues. V gave up 5 bases and J gave up 9 bases, with 8 bases separating them. Germline-derived CDR1 and CDR2 are DFQATT and SNEGSKA (reference sequence).

The chain recombines TRBV12-5 with TRBJ2-3; 7 bases map to TRBD1. The CDR3 contains 16 residues. Germline-derived CDR1 and CDR2 are LGHNT and FRNRAP. V was clipped by 1 base and J by 0 bases; unmatched bases: 4. The CDR3 DNA sequence: TGTGCTAGTGGTTTGGGGTGGGGACAGAGCACAGATACGCAGTATTTT. Its protein is CASGLGWGQSTDTQYF.

The chain has TRBV18 and TRBJ1-3, with D tentatively TRBD1 (5 bases). This CDR3 spans 16 amino acids. Trimming took off 0 bases at V and 0 bases at J, with 9 bases between the two ends. CDR1 is KGHSH, CDR2 LQKENI, per germline. The CDR3 DNA follows: TGTGCCAGCTCACCACCTGGGGGAATCTCTGGAAACACCATATATTTT. Its translation: CASSPPGGISGNTIYF.

The rearrangement uses TRBV7-9 and TRBJ1-5; TRBD1 is a possible D gene (5 bases). Trimming cost V 8 bases and J 6 bases, with 17 bases left between them. Germline-derived CDR1 and CDR2 are SEHNR and FQNEAQ (reference sequence). The CDR3 extends over 14 amino acids. The CDR3 spells CASSPGWGSQPQHF. CDR3 DNA sequence: TGTGCCAGCTCCCCGGGATGGGGCAGTCAGCCCCAGCATTTT.

The rearrangement uses TRBV9 and TRBJ2-7; 7 bases line up with TRBD2. The germline gives CDR1 SGDLS, CDR2 YYNGEE. The CDR3 is 16 amino acids. Losses at the gene ends were 0 bases for V and 6 bases for J; bases not matched to a gene: 12. The CDR3 bases are TGTGCCAGCAGCGTAGGCACTAGCGAAGCCCTCTCCGAGCAGTACTTC. Translation: CASSVGTSEALSEQYF.

V is TRBV5-1 and J is TRBJ1-1; 9 bases align to TRBD1. This CDR3 region has 15 residues. Trimming cost V 3 bases and J 2 bases; bases outside gene matches: 5. Per the germline V gene, CDR1 is SGHRS and CDR2 is YFSETQ. The CDR3 loop is CASSSSGQGNTEAFF. The CDR3 bases are TGCGCCAGCAGCTCCTCGGGACAGGGAAACACTGAAGCTTTCTTT.

The table lists this clone with a count of one. The chain joins TRBV4-1 to TRBJ2-2, with D perhaps TRBD1 (7 bases). Germline CDR1 is MGHRA and CDR2 is YSYEKL. V was clipped by 0 bases and J by 7 bases, with 18 bases between them. This CDR3 region has 17 residues. The CDR3 region is CASSQEVLAGGIGELFF. CDR3 nucleotides: TGCGCCAGCAGCCAAGAGGTTTTGGCAGGGGGGATCGGGGAGCTGTTTTTT.

The chain uses TRBV19 and TRBJ2-2, with a tentative D call TRBD1 (5 bases). In germline, CDR1 is LNHDA, CDR2 SQIVND (reference sequence). The V end lost 7 bases, the J end lost 4 bases, and 13 bases lay between the germline ends. The CDR3 has 14 amino acids. Written as DNA, the CDR3 is TGTGCCAGTAAGGGGCCACAGTCCACCGGGGAGCTGTTTTTT. The encoded protein is CASKGPQSTGELFF.

This clone was seen only a few times. The CDR3 sequence: CASSQAQSTYEQYF. Written as DNA, the CDR3 is TGCGCCAGCAGCCAAGCCCAGTCGACCTACGAGCAGTACTTC. The chain has TRBV4-1 and TRBJ2-7; D call uncertain. The CDR3 is made up of 14 amino acids. V lost 1 base and J lost 2, with 9 bases in between. Looked up from germline, CDR1 is MGHRA and CDR2 is YSYEKL.

The rearrangement uses TRBV12-5 and TRBJ1-2, with TRBD1 matching 9 bases. Germline lookup yields CDR1 LGHNT and CDR2 FRNRAP. Unmatched junction bases numbered 8, after V lost 2 bases and J lost 4 bases. This CDR3 spans 16 amino acids. CDR3 sequence (DNA): TGTGCTAGTGGTTTGCTGGGGGGGGACAGGGCCTATGGCTACACCTTC. This codes for CASGLLGGDRAYGYTF.

V and J are TRBV29-1 and TRBJ2-7; D perhaps matches TRBD2 (6 bases). The V gene lost 5 bases and the J gene lost 3 bases, with 14 bases spanning the gap. Germline CDR1 reads SQVTM; CDR2 reads ANQGSEA. The CDR3 spans 13 residues. The DNA for the CDR3 is TGCAGCGTTCGTGGGGGGACCATCTACGAGCAGTACTTC. It codes for CSVRGGTIYEQYF.

V and J are TRBV2 and TRBJ2-2, with D hard to call. Germline values: CDR1 SNHLY, CDR2 FYNNEI. V gave up 7 bases and J gave up 0 bases, with 9 bases separating them. CDR3 length: 14 amino acids. The CDR3 reads CASTRHTNTGELFF. The CDR3 DNA follows: TGTGCCAGCACTAGACACACGAACACCGGGGAGCTGTTTTTT.